These 29 T cell receptor beta chains were all obtained from the same sample, sequenced in a study of CD8 T cells in ankylosing spondylitis. One entry per CDR3 protein results from TCRdb running MiXCR on the 5' RACE reads. Seen here are 250,000 to 400,000 distinct CDR3 sequences, roughly 11% observed once, and the top ten hold 8% to 9.5%. The sequencing input was blood, either unsorted or a sorted T cell fraction (not recorded which). The receptor set was obtained from a female donor with ankylosing spondylitis or in good health (not recorded which).

To note about this clonotype: This may be a read error: a much more frequent sequence differs by one nucleotide. No conserved phenylalanine or tryptophan ends this CDR3, so it is likely a read error. V and J are TRBV18 and TRBJ2-7; no clear D gene. The CDR3 length is 14 residues. V gave up 3 bases and J gave up 1 base, with 10 bases separating them. Germline V gives CDR1 KGHSH, CDR2 LQKENI. CDR3 in DNA: TGTGCCAGCTCACCTGGAAGGGCTTCCTACGAGCAGTACTTA. This encodes CASSPGRASYEQYL.

In its sample, this clonotype was seen once. A single base separates this from a much larger clone, so it may be a read error. This chain uses TRBV28 with TRBJ1-4; D ambiguous. This CDR3 is built from 15 residues. The germline V gene encodes CDR1 MDHEN and CDR2 SYDVKM. The CDR3 DNA reads TGTGCCAGCTGTTTATTTCAGCTGGCGGGTGACAAACTGTTTTTT. Residues: CASCLFQLAGDKLFF.

Comment on this clonotype: This may be a read error: a much more frequent sequence differs by one nucleotide. This rearrangement joins TRBV5-6 to TRBJ1-1; no clear D. The germline CDR1 and CDR2 sequences are SGHDT and YYEEEE. The length of the CDR3 is 15 residues. V gave up 4 bases and J gave up 0 bases, with 13 bases separating them. CDR3 DNA: TGTGCCAGCAGCGGTACACGGTACGTGAACACTGAAGCTTTCTTT. Its translation: CASSGTRYVNTEAFF.

Many counts were recorded for this clonotype. This rearrangement joins TRBV5-1 to TRBJ2-2; 9 nucleotides agree with TRBD2. The CDR3 is 15 amino acids. The trim removed 4 bases at V and 7 bases at J, leaving 8 bases unmatched. Germline V CDR1 and CDR2: SGHRS, YFSETQ. CDR3 amino acids: CASSPLAGVDGELFF. The CDR3 coding sequence is TGCGCCAGCAGCCCATTAGCGGGAGTGGACGGGGAGCTGTTTTTT.

This clonotype was seen repeatedly, ten times or more. The chain couples TRBV20-1 to TRBJ1-1, with D uncertain. Germline CDR1 reads DFQATT; CDR2 reads SNEGSKA (reference sequence). V lost 3 bases and J 0 bases, leaving 11 bases between the germline ends. The CDR3 loop spans 14 amino acids. The CDR3 region is CSASGRGLNTEAFF. The CDR3 region has the DNA TGCAGTGCTAGCGGAAGAGGATTGAACACTGAAGCTTTCTTT.

This clonotype was recorded at least ten times. The J gene is TRBJ1-2, the V gene TRBV4-1; D is undetermined. The germline V gene has CDR1 MGHRA and CDR2 YSYEKL. V lost 3 bases, J lost 0 bases, and 8 bases lay in between. This CDR3 spans 14 amino acids. CDR3 nucleotides: TGCGCCAGCAGCCATGGTACTTCTAACTATGGCTACACCTTC. As protein: CASSHGTSNYGYTF.

This clonotype has just a few counts. The rearrangement joins TRBV7-3 to TRBJ2-1; D is possibly TRBD2 (6 bases). The CDR3 covers 15 residues. V lost 3 bases and J lost 8, with 17 bases in between. Germline CDR1 is SGHTA and CDR2 is FQGTGA. The CDR3 sequence is CASSFMAGRFDEQFF. Written as DNA, the CDR3 is TGTGCCAGCAGCTTTATGGCAGGGAGGTTTGATGAGCAGTTCTTC.

This clonotype occurred many times. This chain links TRBV3-1 with TRBJ1-2; weak D call: TRBD1 (5 bases). Germline assignment: CDR1 LGHDT and CDR2 YNNKEL (reference sequence). V gave up 7 bases and J gave up 5 bases, with 17 bases separating them. The CDR3 sequence is 14 residues long. For the CDR3, the DNA is TGTGCCAGCACCCTGGGACCGCAACCTTATGGCTACACCTTC. The encoded protein is CASTLGPQPYGYTF.

This clonotype has ten or more counts. J is TRBJ1-4 and V is TRBV6-1, with 8 bases aligning to TRBD1. The CDR3 contains 14 residues. The germline CDR1 and CDR2 sequences are MNHNS and SASEGT. The junction had 8 bases not matched to a gene; V was cut back by 6 bases and J by 8 bases. The CDR3 DNA follows: TGTGCCAGCAGCCGACAGGGGTTTAGCGAAAAACTGTTTTTT. Translated: CASSRQGFSEKLFF.

The chain is built from TRBV15 and TRBJ1-4; the match to TRBD1 covers 7 bases. The CDR3 sequence is 16 residues long. Germline CDR1 reads LNHNV; CDR2 reads YYDKDF (reference sequence). The ends lost 2 bases at V and 2 bases at J; junction bases unmatched: 5. The CDR3 is CATSRHRGGTNEKLFF. The CDR3 bases are TGTGCCACCAGCAGACACAGGGGAGGGACTAATGAAAAACTGTTTTTT.

This clonotype was recorded at least ten times. The gene calls are TRBV12-3 or TRBV12-4 and TRBJ1-1, with a possible D match to TRBD1 (6 bases). CDR3 length equals 13 residues. Trimming took 4 bases from V and 4 from J, leaving 10 bases between them. The CDR3 region has the DNA TGTGCCAGCAGTTCGCAGGGGTTCACTGAAGCTTTCTTT. Translated: CASSSQGFTEAFF.

This clonotype was seen more than once but under ten times. The DNA of the CDR3 is TGTGCCAGCAGTCTCCCGGGGACCCGCGAGCAGTACTTC. It specifies CASSLPGTREQYF. The chain carries TRBV27 and TRBJ2-7; either TRBD1 or TRBD2 may fit D (5 bases each). V was cut by 5 bases and J by 6 bases, with 14 bases left in between. The germline gives CDR1 MNHEY, CDR2 SMNVEV (reference sequence). CDR3 size: 13 residues.

This clonotype occurred a few times. The V call is TRBV12-3 or TRBV12-4, the J call TRBJ1-6, with D uncertain. V was shortened by 5 bases and J by 0 bases, with 17 bases between the two germline ends. The CDR3 runs to 18 residues. The CDR3 region has the DNA TGTGCCAGCAGTCGAACCCTGGACGGGAGCTCCTATAATTCACCCCTCCACTTT. Amino acids: CASSRTLDGSSYNSPLHF.

This sequence joins TRBV7-9 and TRBJ2-1, with 8 bases lining up with TRBD1. The germline V gene has CDR1 SEHNR and CDR2 FQNEAQ (reference sequence). V gave up 4 bases and J gave up 5 bases; unmatched junction bases: 10. This CDR3 spans 16 amino acids. CDR3 sequence: CASSSIQGVFHNEQFF. The CDR3 DNA is TGTGCCAGCAGCTCGATACAGGGGGTGTTCCACAATGAGCAGTTCTTC.

This clonotype was recorded at least ten times. The CDR3 DNA sequence: TGTGCCAGCAGTCCGAACGATGAACGCTCACCCCTCCACTTT. It codes for CASSPNDERSPLHF. V is TRBV14 and J is TRBJ1-6, with D hard to call. Germline values: CDR1 SGHDN, CDR2 FVKESK. This CDR3 has 14 amino acids. V dropped 6 bases and J dropped 10 bases, with 16 bases sitting between them.

The CDR3 DNA reads TGCAGTGCTGAGGGGAATTTAGGGACAGGGGTGGGAAATGAGCAGTTCTTC. Its protein is CSAEGNLGTGVGNEQFF. The chain has TRBV20-1 and TRBJ2-1; 10 positions agree with TRBD1. The ends lost 5 bases at V and 7 bases at J; junction bases unmatched: 17. The CDR3 length is 17 residues. Germline V CDR1 and CDR2: DFQATT, SNEGSKA (reference sequence).

This clonotype was seen a handful of times. The chain recombines TRBV12-3 or TRBV12-4 with TRBJ2-5; D is unclear. V was shortened by 8 bases and J by 5 bases, with 9 bases between the two germline ends. The CDR3 totals 11 residues. CDR3 amino acids: CASSSFETQYF. In DNA form, the CDR3 reads TGTGCCAGCTCCTCGTTCGAGACCCAGTACTTC.

The table lists this clonotype with many counts. At one boundary the junction diverges from the germline segment, which might be a read error. The chain uses TRBV20-1 and TRBJ2-4; 11 positions match TRBD1. There are 13 residues in the CDR3. The germline gives CDR1 DFQATT, CDR2 SNEGSKA (reference sequence). The CDR3 loop is CSARSGTGGTIFF. CDR3 nucleotides: TGCAGTGCTAGATCAGGGACAGGGGGTACCATTTTTTTC.

This clonotype was recorded at least ten times. The genes are TRBV20-1 and TRBJ2-5; D ambiguous. Trimming cost V 4 bases and J 5 bases, with 17 bases left between them. The germline V gene encodes CDR1 DFQATT and CDR2 SNEGSKA (reference sequence). This CDR3 contains 14 residues. CDR3 region: CSATFLPGAETQYF. Written as DNA, the CDR3 is TGCAGTGCTACTTTCCTACCTGGTGCGGAGACCCAGTACTTC.

J is TRBJ2-2 and V is TRBV11-2; tentatively, D is TRBD2 (5 bases). The CDR3 consists of 16 residues. Germline loops: CDR1 SGHAT, CDR2 FQNNGV. With 0 bases removed from V and 5 bases from J, the gap between germline ends came to 13 bases. DNA of the CDR3: TGTGCCAGCAGCTTAGACCGGGGAAGTCGGACCGGGGAGCTGTTTTTT. It translates to CASSLDRGSRTGELFF.

V gene TRBV5-1 combines with J gene TRBJ2-2, with 13 bases that match TRBD2. CDR1 is SGHRS, CDR2 YFSETQ, per germline. The CDR3 sequence is 16 residues long. V shed 4 bases, J shed 6 bases, and the junction held 6 bases outside the gene matches. The CDR3 region is CASSGGLAGYAGELFF. DNA of the CDR3: TGCGCCAGCAGCGGGGGACTAGCGGGATATGCCGGGGAGCTGTTTTTT.

Details on this clonotype: The junction and the germline gene differ at one end; a read error may be behind it. This chain uses TRBV3-1 with TRBJ2-4; TRBD2 agrees at 9 bases. The germline gives CDR1 LGHDT, CDR2 YNNKEL (reference sequence). CDR3 length equals 20 residues. The CDR3 DNA is TGTGCCAGCAACCAAGACGTCGGTAGCGGGGGCCTCCCGGCCCGTGGCATTCAGTACTTC. It is translated as CASNQDVGSGGLPARGIQYF.

The chain links TRBV5-1 to TRBJ2-3; TRBD2 matches at 7 bases. Germline trimming cut 5 bases from V and 3 bases from J; bases unmatched to any gene: 12. Looked up from germline, CDR1 is SGHRS and CDR2 is YFSETQ. The CDR3 contains 16 residues. The CDR3 DNA follows: TGCGCCAGCAGTATACAAACGGGAGGTGGGACAGATACGCAGTATTTT. This encodes CASSIQTGGGTDTQYF.

This clonotype was counted ten times or more. The chain recombines TRBV7-9 with TRBJ2-1; D is ambiguous. CDR1 is SEHNR, CDR2 FQNEAQ, per germline (reference sequence). V was trimmed by 2 bases and J by 8 bases, leaving 19 bases between them. This CDR3 region has 16 residues. The CDR3: CASSLMGVDSFDEQFF. In DNA form, the CDR3 reads TGTGCCAGCAGCTTAATGGGTGTTGATTCGTTCGATGAGCAGTTCTTC.

The rearrangement joins TRBV3-1 to TRBJ2-5; 14 bases line up with TRBD2. This CDR3 spans 17 amino acids. CDR1 and CDR2 (germline): LGHDT, YNNKEL (reference sequence). Trimming removed 5 bases from V and 5 bases from J; junction bases left unmatched: 10. The CDR3 DNA reads as TGTGCCAGCAGCTCCCTCCCGGGACTAGCGGGGGTCGAGACCCAGTACTTC. It encodes CASSSLPGLAGVETQYF.

This chain connects TRBV7-2 to TRBJ1-2; no reliable D call. V shed 5 bases and J shed 2 bases, with 18 bases lying between them. The germline V gene has CDR1 SGHTA and CDR2 FQGNSA. The CDR3 covers 16 residues. The CDR3 reads CASSPQWTSPNYGYTF. CDR3 in DNA: TGTGCCAGCAGCCCTCAATGGACTAGCCCCAACTATGGCTACACCTTC.

This clonotype has a count of ten or more. The chain is built from TRBV6-2 or TRBV6-3 and TRBJ2-1, with 7 bases identical to TRBD1. Germline CDR1 MNHEY, CDR2 SVGEGT. Trimming at V came to 1 base and at J to 3 bases, leaving 3 bases not matched to a gene. This CDR3 region has 15 residues. The chain's CDR3 is CASSYWAGGYNEQFF. CDR3 bases: TGTGCCAGCAGTTACTGGGCAGGGGGCTACAATGAGCAGTTCTTC.

This clonotype was counted at least ten times. The genes are TRBV20-1 and TRBJ2-5, with D hard to call. V was trimmed by 5 bases and J by 1 base, leaving 11 bases between them. Germline V gene sequence: CDR1 DFQATT, CDR2 SNEGSKA (reference sequence). This CDR3 spans 13 amino acids. This CDR3 is CSAHWRTQETQYF. CDR3 nucleotide sequence: TGCAGTGCTCACTGGCGGACCCAAGAGACCCAGTACTTC.

This clonotype has a count of ten or more. This chain links TRBV28 with TRBJ1-6; D is uncertain. V lost 7 bases and J 7 bases, leaving 17 bases between the germline ends. Germline V gene lookup returns CDR1 MDHEN and CDR2 SYDVKM. There are 15 residues in the CDR3. In DNA form, the CDR3 reads TGTGCCAGCACGGTCGTCGCAGGCGTGAATTCACCCCTCCACTTT. Residues: CASTVVAGVNSPLHF.